A single sample gave rise to the 5 T cell receptor beta chains below, sequenced in a study of blood T cell repertoires in COVID-19 (dated by TCRdb to the early 2020s). Libraries were prepared through the immunoSEQ multiplex PCR assay. This is the immuneACCESS table as TCRdb keeps it, with only in-frame sequences that have V and J called. A part of the clones is gone; compared with another copy, unresolved V genes explain less than half, and the rest is unexplained. This sample comprises some 140,000 clones, approximately 82% of them detected only once. 10% to 11% of the sample comes from the top ten. Sequencing was done on a sample of peripheral blood. All receptors derive from a man between 60 and 75 years old who had recovered from COVID-19.

The sample holds one count of this clone. The CDR3 DNA is TGTGCCACCAGTGATCCTCGGACTAGCGGGGGCGGGGCAGATACGCAGTATTTT. Encoded protein: CATSDPRTSGGGADTQYF. The chain joins TRBV24-1 to TRBJ2-3; TRBD2 matches 13 bases. The trim removed 3 bases at V and 4 bases at J, leaving 9 bases unmatched. Germline CDR1 KGHDR, CDR2 SFDVKD. The CDR3 is 18 amino acids.

This clone was counted a single time. V usage is TRBV19 and J usage is TRBJ1-5; D may be TRBD1 (5 bases). Germline V gene lookup returns CDR1 LNHDA and CDR2 SQIVND (reference sequence). The CDR3 runs 15 residues. V was pared by 5 bases and J by 5 bases, with 16 bases between. CDR3 sequence: CASSFGLGGDQPQHF. CDR3 DNA: TGTGCCAGTAGTTTCGGACTGGGGGGTGATCAGCCCCAGCATTTT.

The genes are TRBV28 and TRBJ2-7, with no clear D. This CDR3 region has 14 residues. The V end lost 6 bases, the J end lost 0 bases, and 12 bases lay between the germline ends. Germline V gives CDR1 MDHEN, CDR2 SYDVKM. The CDR3 DNA reads as TGTGCCAGCAGGCTAGGTATTAGCTCCTACGAGCAGTACTTC. The encoded protein is CASRLGISSYEQYF.

In the case of this clone: This sample includes further DNA sequences coding for the same CDR3. V and J are TRBV5-6 and TRBJ1-2; D gene uncertain. The CDR3 runs to 13 residues. V lost 0 bases, J lost 4 bases, and 7 bases lay in between. CDR1 and CDR2 from the germline V gene are SGHDT and YYEEEE. The CDR3 DNA reads TGTGCCAGCAGCTTGGCGGGGTCCTATGGCTACACCTTC. Its translation is CASSLAGSYGYTF. The full variable domain, rest sourced from reference TRBV5-6 and TRBJ1-2, is DAGVTQSPTHLIKTRGQQVTLRCSPKSGHDTVSWYQQALGQGPQFIFQYYEEEERQRGNFPDRFSGHQFPNYSSELNVNALLLGDSALYLCASSLAGSYGYTFGSGTRLTVV.

The V and J genes are TRBV6-6 and TRBJ2-7; a possible D gene is TRBD1 (6 bases). Per the germline V gene, CDR1 is MNHNY and CDR2 is SVGAGI (reference sequence). Trimming cost V 6 bases and J 0 bases, with 12 bases left between them. This CDR3 is 14 amino acids long. The CDR3 loop reads CASRWDTASYEQYF. CDR3 nucleotides: TGTGCCAGCAGGTGGGACACTGCCTCCTACGAGCAGTACTTC.